The 9 T cell receptor beta chains below all came from one sample that was sequenced in a study of beta chain features in type 1 diabetes. The whole isolated RNA underwent reverse transcription, so sequencing captured expressed TCRB transcripts. Sequencing used immunoSEQ multiplex PCR; TCRdb keeps in-frame clones, though not all of them. The table includes hundreds of thousands of clones, less than 20% detected once. Sequences were obtained from naive CD4+ T cells from blood. These receptors originate from a man younger than 35 in good health.

This clone was seen only a few times. This rearrangement joins TRBV5-4 to TRBJ2-3; perhaps TRBD2 as D (5 bases). The germline V gene has CDR1 SGHNT and CDR2 YYREEE (reference sequence). The germline V and J ends were trimmed by 0 bases and 3 bases, with 8 bases remaining between them. The CDR3 extends over 14 amino acids. CDR3 in amino acids: CASSLVEGTDTQYF. The CDR3, as DNA: TGTGCCAGCAGCTTGGTAGAGGGAACAGATACGCAGTATTTT.

This clone was seen more than once but under ten times. This CDR3 is also generated by other DNA sequences in the sample. The V gene is TRBV5-4, the J gene TRBJ2-7; no definite D call. V gave up 1 base and J gave up 2 bases, with 4 bases separating them. The CDR3 sequence is 12 residues long. Germline CDR1 reads SGHNT; CDR2 reads YYREEE (reference sequence). The CDR3 is CASSLSPYEQYF. DNA for the CDR3: TGTGCCAGCAGCTTGTCACCCTACGAGCAGTACTTC.

V and J are TRBV2 and TRBJ2-4; TRBD2 agrees at 9 bases. CDR3 length: 17 amino acids. CDR1 and CDR2 (germline): SNHLY, FYNNEI. V was pared by 6 bases and J by 2 bases, with 11 bases of the junction left unmatched. The CDR3 sequence is CASSTSGFVGTKNIQYF. The CDR3 nucleotides read TGTGCCAGCAGCACTAGCGGGTTCGTTGGGACCAAAAACATTCAGTACTTC. Using reference TRBV2 and TRBJ2-4 for the parts outside the CDR3, the full variable domain is EPEVTQTPSHQVTQMGQEVILRCVPISNHLYFYWYRQILGQKVEFLVSFYNNEISEKSEIFDDQFSVERPDGSNFTLKIRSTKLEDSAMYFCASSTSGFVGTKNIQYFGAGTRLSVL.

This chain connects TRBV30 to TRBJ1-2; D uncertain. The CDR3 length is 13 residues. Germline CDR1 and CDR2: GTSNPN and SVGIG (reference sequence). V lost 1 base and J lost 5, with 11 bases in between. CDR3 in DNA: TGTGCCTGGAGTGCAGGTCACCAATATGGCTACACCTTC. Translation gives CAWSAGHQYGYTF. Full variable domain (outside the CDR3, taken from reference TRBV30 and TRBJ1-2): SQTIHQWPATLVQPVGSPLSLECTVEGTSNPNLYWYRQAAGRGLQLLFYSVGIGQISSEVPQNLSASRPQDRQFILSSKKLLLSDSGFYLCAWSAGHQYGYTFGSGTRLTVV.

The V and J genes are TRBV7-9 and TRBJ2-3; 8 bases agree with TRBD2. Looked up from germline, CDR1 is SEHNR and CDR2 is FQNEAQ (reference sequence). CDR3 length: 16 amino acids. V shed 5 bases and J 1 base; nucleotides not matched to a gene: 8. The CDR3 loop reads CASSLSGSGGTDTQYF. The CDR3 DNA follows: TGTGCCAGCAGCCTAAGCGGGAGCGGGGGCACAGATACGCAGTATTTT.

The V call is TRBV11-2, the J call TRBJ1-4, with D maybe TRBD1 (5 bases). CDR1 and CDR2 from the germline V gene are SGHAT and FQNNGV. Trimming cost V 3 bases and J 10 bases, with 12 bases left between them. The length of the CDR3 is 13 residues. The CDR3 DNA follows: TGTGCCAGCAGCTTTGACAGCATCGGAAAACTGTTTTTT. Residues: CASSFDSIGKLFF.

The CDR3: CASSTLTGPETQYF. The CDR3 region has the DNA TGTGCCAGCAGCACCTTGACAGGACCGGAGACCCAGTACTTC. The chain links TRBV5-6 to TRBJ2-5, with D tentatively TRBD1 (6 bases). The V gene's germline CDR1 is SGHDT and CDR2 YYEEEE. V lost 4 bases to trimming and J lost 5 bases, with 15 bases between them. The CDR3 contains 14 residues.

The genes are TRBV19 and TRBJ2-6; a weak D match, TRBD2 (5 bases). CDR1 and CDR2 (germline): LNHDA, SQIVND (reference sequence). The V end was cut by 5 bases, the J end by 2 bases, with 13 bases between. The CDR3 spans 16 residues. CDR3 bases: TGTGCCAGTAGTCCGCGTGAGGGCCCTGGGGCCAACGTCCTGACTTTC. Translation: CASSPREGPGANVLTF.

The gene calls are TRBV6-1 and TRBJ2-1; D is tentatively TRBD1 or TRBD2 (6 bases each). The CDR3 has 17 residues. Germline CDR1 reads MNHNS; CDR2 reads SASEGT. V was trimmed by 2 bases and J by 5 bases, leaving 19 bases between them. CDR3: CASSERAPQGRNNEQFF. For the CDR3, the DNA is TGTGCCAGCAGTGAAAGGGCCCCGCAGGGGAGGAACAATGAGCAGTTCTTC.